These 25 T cell receptor beta chains share one sample of origin, sequenced in a study of brain T cells in children with intractable seizures. Assay used: immunoSEQ multiplex PCR; TCRdb lists only in-frame clones, some missing. The data hold approximately 41,000 clones, with around nine tenths observed a single time. The sample was peripheral blood, taken at surgery. These receptors all come from a girl aged 2 to 9 with tuberous sclerosis and intractable seizures.

CDR3 DNA sequence: TGTGCCAGCAGCGAGAGCGGGGAGGGGGAGACCCAGTACTTC. Translated, it gives CASSESGEGETQYF. V and J are TRBV7-6 and TRBJ2-5; 7 bases fit TRBD2. Trimming at V came to 5 bases and at J to 5 bases, leaving 8 bases not matched to a gene. This CDR3 contains 14 residues. The germline V gene has CDR1 SGHVS and CDR2 FNYEAQ.

This chain links TRBV5-6 with TRBJ1-1, with no clear D. Trimming pared 0 bases from V and 6 bases from J, leaving 18 bases between. Germline lookup yields CDR1 SGHDT and CDR2 YYEEEE. The length of the CDR3 is 16 residues. The CDR3 sequence: CASSLEYHISTAEAFF. The CDR3 coding sequence is TGTGCCAGCAGCTTGGAGTACCATATATCGACCGCTGAAGCTTTCTTT.

This clone appeared a single time. V usage is TRBV29-1 and J usage is TRBJ1-1; weak D call: TRBD1 (5 bases). V dropped 6 bases and J dropped 0 bases, with 14 bases sitting between them. Germline loops: CDR1 SQVTM, CDR2 ANQGSEA. This CDR3 has 14 amino acids. The CDR3 reads CSVLRGLLNTEAFF. The CDR3 DNA follows: TGCAGCGTCCTTAGGGGACTACTGAACACTGAAGCTTTCTTT.

J is TRBJ2-2 and V is TRBV12-3 or TRBV12-4; tentatively, D is TRBD1 (6 bases). Trimming shortened V by 10 bases and J by 0 bases, and 9 bases separated the two germline ends. The CDR3 extends over 13 amino acids. The CDR3 loop is CATRQANTGELFF. The CDR3 bases are TGTGCCACTCGACAGGCGAACACCGGGGAGCTGTTTTTT.

This clone was seen only once. The V and J genes are TRBV5-1 and TRBJ1-6; D call uncertain. The CDR3 extends over 13 amino acids. Trimming left V 3 bases short and J 13 bases short, with 14 bases between. Germline V gives CDR1 SGHRS, CDR2 YFSETQ. The CDR3 spells CASSSRATTPLHF. The CDR3 DNA is TGCGCCAGCAGCTCCCGGGCCACTACGCCCCTCCACTTT.

V gene TRBV11-2 combines with J gene TRBJ2-4; D is tentatively TRBD1 or TRBD2 (5 bases each). Germline-derived CDR1 and CDR2 are SGHAT and FQNNGV. The CDR3 consists of 14 residues. Trimming removed 5 bases from V and 3 bases from J, with 11 bases in between. The CDR3 spells CASSPLGDKNIQYF. CDR3 DNA sequence: TGTGCCAGCAGCCCCCTGGGGGACAAAAACATTCAGTACTTC.

This rearrangement joins TRBV3-1 (or the pseudogene TRBV3-2) to TRBJ1-1; no definite D call. The V gene lost 1 base and the J gene lost 3 bases, with 9 bases spanning the gap. The V gene's germline CDR1 is LGHDT and CDR2 YNNKEL (reference sequence). The CDR3 is 14 residues long. Written as DNA, the CDR3 is TGTGCCAGCAGCCAAGCTCTCCGGGACACTGAAGCTTTCTTT. Amino acid sequence: CASSQALRDTEAFF.

In this sample, this clone turned up once. The V and J genes are TRBV27 and TRBJ2-5, with D hard to call. V lost 4 bases and J lost 2, with 2 bases in between. The germline V gene encodes CDR1 MNHEY and CDR2 SMNVEV (reference sequence). The CDR3 contains 11 residues. Written as DNA, the CDR3 is TGTGCCAGCAGTTCGCAAGAGACCCAGTACTTC. Its translation is CASSSQETQYF.

This sequence joins TRBV11-1 and TRBJ1-1, with D tentatively TRBD1 (5 bases). Trimming removed 2 bases from V and 0 bases from J, with 13 bases in between. The CDR3 contains 16 residues. CDR1 is SGHAT and CDR2 is FQDESV in the germline V gene (reference sequence). CDR3 protein: CASSLRPRQMNTEAFF. Here the CDR3 DNA reads TGTGCCAGCAGCTTAAGGCCGCGACAGATGAACACTGAAGCTTTCTTT.

The rearrangement links TRBV5-1 to TRBJ1-4; D possibly corresponds to TRBD1 (5 bases). V was pared by 2 bases and J by 1 base, with 6 bases between. In germline, CDR1 is SGHRS, CDR2 YFSETQ. The CDR3 is 14 amino acids. This chain's CDR3 is CASSLGETNEKLFF. The CDR3 DNA follows: TGCGCCAGCAGCTTAGGGGAAACTAATGAAAAACTGTTTTTT.

Here the CDR3 DNA reads TGTGCCAGCAGCCAAGAGCTGGGACATACAACTAATGAAAAACTGTTTTTT. It codes for CASSQELGHTTNEKLFF. The chain uses TRBV4-2 and TRBJ1-4, with D possibly being TRBD1 (6 bases). V shed 0 bases and J shed 0 bases, with 11 bases lying between them. This CDR3 spans 17 amino acids. Germline V CDR1 and CDR2: LGHNA, YNFKEQ.

The V gene is TRBV19, the J gene TRBJ1-5; D not certain. This CDR3 spans 15 amino acids. Trimming removed 6 bases from V and 0 bases from J, with 12 bases in between. CDR1 and CDR2 from the germline V gene are LNHDA and SQIVND (reference sequence). CDR3 DNA: TGTGCCAGTAGGCCTAACCTTAATAGCAATCAGCCCCAGCATTTT. Translation: CASRPNLNSNQPQHF.

The V call is TRBV4-1, the J call TRBJ1-2; no clear D gene. This CDR3 has 14 residues. V was trimmed by 5 bases and J by 8 bases, leaving 18 bases between them. Germline assignment: CDR1 MGHRA and CDR2 YSYEKL. This CDR3 reads CASSSSGPVWGYTF. The DNA of the CDR3 is TGCGCCAGCAGCTCTTCCGGACCGGTGTGGGGCTACACCTTC.

The chain recombines TRBV5-1 with TRBJ2-3; 8 positions match TRBD1. After removal of 4 bases from V and 4 bases from J, the junction contained 5 bases not matched to a gene. Germline V lookup: CDR1 SGHRS, CDR2 YFSETQ. This CDR3 has 14 amino acids. CDR3 sequence (DNA): TGCGCCAGCAGCCTGGACAGGGCGTCAGATACGCAGTATTTT. Translating it yields CASSLDRASDTQYF. The full variable domain, with the rest looked up from reference TRBV5-1 and TRBJ2-3, is KAGVTQTPRYLIKTRGQQVTLSCSPISGHRSVSWYQQTPGQGLQFLFEYFSETQRNKGNFPGRFSGRQFSNSRSEMNVSTLELGDSALYLCASSLDRASDTQYFGPGTRLTVL.

J is TRBJ2-1 and V is TRBV29-1; D may correspond to TRBD1 or TRBD2 (5 bases each). Germline assignment: CDR1 SQVTM and CDR2 ANQGSEA. The CDR3 contains 16 residues. Trimming left V 3 bases short and J 0 bases short, with 15 bases between. In nucleotides, the CDR3 is TGCAGCGTTGACGTGGGGGATAGGGGCTCCTACAATGAGCAGTTCTTC. Its translation: CSVDVGDRGSYNEQFF.

The rearrangement joins TRBV7-9 to TRBJ1-4; possible D gene TRBD1, 5 bases. The CDR3 length is 17 residues. CDR1 is SEHNR, CDR2 FQNEAQ, per germline (reference sequence). Deletions cut 3 bases from V and 0 bases from J, with 14 bases between. The CDR3 loop reads CASSLSLTVATNEKLFF. The CDR3 DNA reads as TGTGCCAGCAGCTTGAGCCTGACAGTCGCAACTAATGAAAAACTGTTTTTT. Full variable domain (remainder filled in from reference TRBV7-9 and TRBJ1-4): DTGVSQNPRHKITKRGQNVTFRCDPISEHNRLYWYRQTLGQGPEFLTYFQNEAQLEKSRLLSDRFSAERPKGSFSTLEIQRTEQGDSAMYLCASSLSLTVATNEKLFFGSGTQLSVL.

This chain links TRBV7-2 with TRBJ1-5, with a possible D match to TRBD1 (6 bases). Trimming left V 3 bases short and J 5 bases short, with 11 bases between. This CDR3 has 14 residues. Looked up from germline, CDR1 is SGHTA and CDR2 is FQGNSA. The CDR3 coding sequence is TGTGCCAGCAGCTTTGGAACAGGGCATCAGCCCCAGCATTTT. This translates into CASSFGTGHQPQHF.

The V gene is TRBV19, the J gene TRBJ2-5; 10 bases fit TRBD2. The CDR3 covers 15 residues. The V gene end was trimmed by 7 bases and the J gene end by 4 bases; junction bases not matched to a gene: 9. CDR1 LNHDA and CDR2 SQIVND come from the germline V gene (reference sequence). CDR3 sequence reads: CASNSAGGLRETQYF. DNA of the CDR3: TGTGCCAGTAATTCAGCGGGGGGGCTGCGAGAGACCCAGTACTTC.

The rearrangement links TRBV27 to TRBJ1-1; TRBD1 matches at 8 bases. The V segment lost 5 bases and the J segment 5 bases; nucleotides outside the gene matches: 4. The CDR3 totals 13 residues. Germline CDR1 is MNHEY and CDR2 is SMNVEV (reference sequence). The CDR3, as DNA: TGTGCCAGCAGTACGACAGGGGTAACTGAAGCTTTCTTT. Protein: CASSTTGVTEAFF.

The chain joins TRBV5-6 to TRBJ1-4; perhaps TRBD1 as D (6 bases). Trimming stripped 4 bases from V and 3 bases from J, with 10 bases between. This CDR3 region has 14 residues. Germline CDR1 reads SGHDT; CDR2 reads YYEEEE. CDR3 nucleotide sequence: TGTGCCAGCAGCCGGACAGCCTCTAATGAAAAACTGTTTTTT. It specifies CASSRTASNEKLFF.

The genes are TRBV30 and TRBJ1-6, with no clear D. V lost 1 base and J 10 bases, leaving 5 bases between the germline ends. Per the germline V gene, CDR1 is GTSNPN and CDR2 is SVGIG (reference sequence). This CDR3 has 11 amino acids. For the CDR3, the DNA is TGTGCCTGGAGTGCAGGATCACCCCTCCACTTT. Translating it yields CAWSAGSPLHF.

The chain is built from TRBV6-5 and TRBJ2-3; TRBD2 matches 9 bases. CDR3 length: 15 amino acids. J lost 1 base, V lost 5 bases, and 4 bases had no gene match. Germline loops: CDR1 MNHEY, CDR2 SVGAGI. The CDR3 DNA follows: TGTGCCAGCAGTATCTCTAGCGGGGGCACAGATACGCAGTATTTT. Translation: CASSISSGGTDTQYF.

This clone was counted between two and nine times. This chain uses TRBV2 with TRBJ1-5; D may be TRBD1 (6 bases). The CDR3 has 14 amino acids. Between the trimmed V and J ends, which lost 6 bases and 9 bases, there was a span of 18 bases. CDR1 SNHLY and CDR2 FYNNEI come from the germline V gene. CDR3 nucleotides: TGTGCCAGCAGCGCTAGCAGGGGTATGGTGCCCCAGCATTTT. Protein product: CASSASRGMVPQHF.

The V and J genes are TRBV7-6 and TRBJ2-2; possibly TRBD1 for D (6 bases). This CDR3 has 15 amino acids. V was cut by 4 bases and J by 6 bases, with 15 bases left in between. CDR1 is SGHVS and CDR2 is FNYEAQ in the germline V gene. The CDR3 nucleotides are TGTGCCAGCAGCTGCTGTTACAGGGTCGCCGGGGAGCTGTTTTTT. Protein: CASSCCYRVAGELFF.

V gene TRBV3-1 (or the pseudogene TRBV3-2) combines with J gene TRBJ1-3; D might be TRBD1 (5 bases). V was trimmed by 2 bases and J by 8 bases, leaving 13 bases between them. The CDR3 totals 14 residues. The germline gives CDR1 LGHDT, CDR2 YNNKEL (reference sequence). The DNA for the CDR3 is TGTGCCAGCAGCCAATCAGGGACTCCTCACACCATATATTTT. Translation gives CASSQSGTPHTIYF.